This TCR beta chain was sequenced during a study of early T cells in non-severe SARS-CoV-2 infection. In the study overall: Bulk RNA isolated from unsorted whole blood underwent sequencing; chains were not paired. Findings and limits, study-wide: Clonotype matching in VDJdb favored anti-spike CD8 responses and did not capture private and CD4 specificities.

The library protocol tagged individual cDNA molecules with unique molecular identifiers. TCRdb reprocessed the 5' RACE reads via MiXCR and lists one record per CDR3 protein. Here the sample spans 25,000 to 35,000 distinct CDR3 sequences, 3.5% to 5.5% being singletons. Ten or more counts support this clonotype. What it binds is not known. Germline V gene sequence: CDR1 MNHEY, CDR2 SVGAGI. Trimming stripped 3 bases from V and 2 bases from J, with 17 bases between. The CDR3 has 17 amino acids. The receptor was isolated from an adult who was a healthcare worker with PCR-confirmed SARS-CoV-2 infection or an uninfected control (not recorded which). Sequenced material: whole blood, taken at baseline. This rearrangement joins TRBV6-5 to TRBJ1-3; D might be TRBD1 (5 bases). CDR3 residues: CASSYRRGPSTGNTIYF. CDR3 DNA sequence: TGTGCCAGCAGTTATCGTCGGGGCCCCTCAACTGGAAACACCATATATTTT.